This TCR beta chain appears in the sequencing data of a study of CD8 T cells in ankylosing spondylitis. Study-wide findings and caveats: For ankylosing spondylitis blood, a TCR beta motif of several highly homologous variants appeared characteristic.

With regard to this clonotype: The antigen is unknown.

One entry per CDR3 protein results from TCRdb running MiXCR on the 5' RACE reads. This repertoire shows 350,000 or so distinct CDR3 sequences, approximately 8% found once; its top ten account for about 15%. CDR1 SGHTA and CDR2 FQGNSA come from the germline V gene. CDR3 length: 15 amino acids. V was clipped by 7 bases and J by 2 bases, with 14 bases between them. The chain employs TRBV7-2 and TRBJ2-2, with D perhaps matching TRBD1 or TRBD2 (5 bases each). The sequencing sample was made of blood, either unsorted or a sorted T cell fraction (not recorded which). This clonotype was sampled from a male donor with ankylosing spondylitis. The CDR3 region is CASTYRDPNTGELFF. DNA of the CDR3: TGTGCCAGCACCTATCGGGACCCCAACACCGGGGAGCTGTTTTTT.